These 11 T cell receptor beta chains were all obtained from the same sample, sequenced in a study of OX40 agonist ivuxolimab in advanced cancers. Clones were sequenced by immunoSEQ multiplex PCR, and TCRdb holds only the in-frame ones, with some missing. The sample has about 100,000 clones, more than 85% seen once. The sequencing here drew on CD4+ or CD8+ T cells sorted from blood, taken in a trial of the OX40 agonist ivuxolimab. These receptors came from an adult with an advanced solid tumor such as melanoma, head and neck, liver or kidney cancer.

The rearrangement links TRBV4-3 to TRBJ2-3; maybe TRBD2 (6 bases). Germline CDR1 LGHNA, CDR2 YSLEER. V lost 1 base to trimming and J lost 2 bases, with 16 bases between them. The CDR3 runs to 17 residues. CDR3 residues: CASSQGAGRGATDTQYF. CDR3 nucleotide sequence: TGCGCCAGCAGCCAAGGCGCCGGGAGAGGAGCCACAGATACGCAGTATTTT.

This chain connects TRBV5-4 to TRBJ2-1, with D perhaps TRBD1 (5 bases). Trimming cost V 4 bases and J 9 bases, with 14 bases left between them. CDR1 and CDR2 from the germline V gene are SGHNT and YYREEE (reference sequence). The CDR3 has 13 residues. Here the CDR3 DNA reads TGTGCCAGCAGCCCCAGGGCTCTCGGTGAGCAGTTCTTC. Translation gives CASSPRALGEQFF. The full variable domain, rest sourced from reference TRBV5-4 and TRBJ2-1, is ETGVTQSPTHLIKTRGQQVTLRCSSQSGHNTVSWYQQALGQGPQFIFQYYREEENGRGNFPPRFSGLQFPNYSSELNVNALELDDSALYLCASSPRALGEQFFGPGTRLTVL.

This clone was picked up one time. Relative to the germline gene, one junction end is altered; a read error may explain this. J is TRBJ1-1 and V is TRBV7-9; D is unresolved. Germline assignment: CDR1 SEHNR and CDR2 FQNEAQ (reference sequence). The CDR3 is 16 amino acids. CDR3 sequence reads: CVSSPQYVGRDTEAFF. DNA of the CDR3: TGTGTCAGCAGCCCCCAGTATGTCGGACGAGACACTGAAGCTTTCTTT.

This chain links TRBV7-9 with TRBJ2-3; D possibly uses TRBD1 or TRBD2 (6 bases each). V was shortened by 1 base and J by 6 bases, with 11 bases between the two germline ends. CDR3 length: 14 residues. Looked up from germline, CDR1 is SEHNR and CDR2 is FQNEAQ (reference sequence). The chain's CDR3 is CASSLDRAGDTQYF. The CDR3 region has the DNA TGTGCCAGCAGCTTAGACAGGGCGGGGGATACGCAGTATTTT. The complete variable domain, with remaining parts taken from reference TRBV7-9 and TRBJ2-3, reads DTGVSQNPRHKITKRGQNVTFRCDPISEHNRLYWYRQTLGQGPEFLTYFQNEAQLEKSRLLSDRFSAERPKGSFSTLEIQRTEQGDSAMYLCASSLDRAGDTQYFGPGTRLTVL.

V and J are TRBV18 and TRBJ1-4, with D maybe TRBD1 (6 bases). The germline V gene encodes CDR1 KGHSH and CDR2 LQKENI. Trimming left V 4 bases short and J 7 bases short, with 19 bases between. The CDR3 is 16 amino acids. CDR3 sequence reads: CASSLRPQGGLEKLFF. The CDR3 DNA reads TGTGCCAGCTCACTCAGGCCACAGGGAGGACTTGAAAAACTGTTTTTT.

The V gene is TRBV7-9, the J gene TRBJ2-5, with D hard to call. The CDR3 covers 13 residues. V lost 2 bases and J 2 bases, leaving 6 bases between the germline ends. The germline V gene encodes CDR1 SEHNR and CDR2 FQNEAQ (reference sequence). The CDR3 sequence is CASSLRPQETQYF. The CDR3 coding sequence is TGTGCCAGCAGCTTACGGCCACAAGAGACCCAGTACTTC.

The chain couples TRBV5-1 to TRBJ2-3; D is possibly TRBD1 (5 bases). The CDR3 spans 16 residues. Germline V CDR1 and CDR2: SGHRS, YFSETQ. The V gene lost 0 bases and the J gene lost 2 bases, with 13 bases spanning the gap. Written as DNA, the CDR3 is TGCGCCAGCAGCTTGGACAGCCAAGGGGTCACAGATACGCAGTATTTT. Protein product: CASSLDSQGVTDTQYF.

CDR3 region: CAGKELAGYSEQYF. In DNA, the CDR3 is TGTGCGGGGAAAGAACTAGCGGGATACTCCGAGCAGTACTTC. The genes are TRBV30 and TRBJ2-7; 10 bases fit TRBD2. Germline-derived CDR1 and CDR2 are GTSNPN and SVGIG (reference sequence). This CDR3 comprises 14 residues.

The CDR3 protein is CASSIMRQGLSYGYTF. In DNA form, the CDR3 reads TGTGCCAGTAGTATTATGCGACAGGGGTTATCCTATGGCTACACCTTC. This rearrangement joins TRBV19 to TRBJ1-2; 8 bases are shared with TRBD1. Unmatched junction bases numbered 10, after V lost 3 bases and J lost 4 bases. Germline V gene sequence: CDR1 LNHDA, CDR2 SQIVND (reference sequence). CDR3 length: 16 residues.

This clone has just one count. The chain recombines TRBV7-2 with TRBJ2-5, with D perhaps matching TRBD1 or TRBD2 (6 bases each). The CDR3 is 15 residues long. Trimming took off 7 bases at V and 3 bases at J, with 18 bases between the two ends. Germline values: CDR1 SGHTA, CDR2 FQGNSA. The CDR3, as DNA: TGTGCCAGCACCCTGACAGGCCCGGGGGAAGAGACCCAGTACTTC. It codes for CASTLTGPGEETQYF.

The CDR3 sequence is CASSPDRGPQPQHF. The CDR3 nucleotides read TGCGCCAGCAGCCCTGACAGGGGGCCCCAGCCCCAGCATTTT. The V and J genes are TRBV4-3 and TRBJ1-5; 10 bases map to TRBD1. Losses at the gene ends were 4 bases for V and 7 bases for J; bases not matched to a gene: 4. This CDR3 has 14 amino acids. Germline-derived CDR1 and CDR2 are LGHNA and YSLEER.